This T cell receptor (beta chain) was captured in a study of vaccination and CD4 T cells after COVID-19. Treatment reported: roughly 11-day PBMC culture with coronavirus spike peptide pools or control peptides (ViraFEST assay). With 3 bases clipped from V and 8 bases from J, the junction kept 10 bases outside the gene matches. Germline V lookup: CDR1 SEHNR, CDR2 FQNEAQ (reference sequence). This CDR3 contains 15 residues. As to this clonotype: Its target is not known.

Once obtained from cultured CD4+ T cells, the DNA was sequenced using the Oncomine TCR Beta short-read assay. TCRdb used MiXCR to reprocess the PCR reads, holding one entry per CDR3 protein. The sample includes around 20,000 distinct CDR3 sequences, approximately 57% of them seen just once. The clonotype originates from a human donor who received a COVID-19 vaccine. Sequencing used CD4+ T cells from blood, cultured in vitro, obtained after SARS-CoV-2 vaccination. This chain joins TRBV7-9 and TRBJ1-2; 9 bases fit TRBD1. DNA of the CDR3: TGTGCCAGCAGCTTTGGGGACAGGGCCTCTAAGGGCTACACCTTC. Residues: CASSFGDRASKGYTF.